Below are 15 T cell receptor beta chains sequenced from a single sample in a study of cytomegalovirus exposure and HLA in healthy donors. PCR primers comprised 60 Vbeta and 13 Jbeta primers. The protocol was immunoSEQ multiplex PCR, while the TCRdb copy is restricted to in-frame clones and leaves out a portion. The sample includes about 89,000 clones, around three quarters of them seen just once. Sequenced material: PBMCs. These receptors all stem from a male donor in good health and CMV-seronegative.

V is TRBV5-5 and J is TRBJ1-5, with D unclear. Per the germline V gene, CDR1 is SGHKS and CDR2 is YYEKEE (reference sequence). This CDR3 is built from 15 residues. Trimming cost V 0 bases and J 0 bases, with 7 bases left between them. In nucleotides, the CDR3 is TGTGCCAGCAGCTTGGGCGAGATTAGCAATCAGCCCCAGCATTTT. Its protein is CASSLGEISNQPQHF. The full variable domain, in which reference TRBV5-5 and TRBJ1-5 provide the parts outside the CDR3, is DAGVTQSPTHLIKTRGQQVTLRCSPISGHKSVSWYQQVLGQGPQFIFQYYEKEERGRGNFPDRFSARQFPNYSSELNVNALLLGDSALYLCASSLGEISNQPQHFGDGTRLSIL.

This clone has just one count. The CDR3 DNA follows: TGTGCCAGCAGTTTACAGGGGAAGGGTGAAAAACTGTTTTTT. Encoded protein: CASSLQGKGEKLFF. This rearrangement joins TRBV2 to TRBJ1-4, with 7 positions matching TRBD1. CDR1 is SNHLY, CDR2 FYNNEI, per germline. With 5 bases clipped from V and 7 bases from J, the junction kept 7 bases outside the gene matches. CDR3 length: 14 amino acids.

CDR3 nucleotide sequence: TGTGCCAGCACCGACGGGACATTAGGTGCCTCTGAAGCTTTCTTT. It is translated as CASTDGTLGASEAFF. This rearrangement joins TRBV6-6 to TRBJ1-1, with D perhaps TRBD1 (6 bases). The germline V gene has CDR1 MNHNY and CDR2 SVGAGI (reference sequence). Trimming cost V 7 bases and J 6 bases, with 21 bases left between them. The CDR3 is 15 residues long.

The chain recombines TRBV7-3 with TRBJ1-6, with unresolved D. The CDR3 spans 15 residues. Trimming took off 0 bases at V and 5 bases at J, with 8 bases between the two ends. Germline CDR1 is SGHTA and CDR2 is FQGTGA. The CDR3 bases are TGTGCCAGCAGCTTAACTGGCGGGGATAATTCACCCCTCCACTTT. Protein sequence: CASSLTGGDNSPLHF.

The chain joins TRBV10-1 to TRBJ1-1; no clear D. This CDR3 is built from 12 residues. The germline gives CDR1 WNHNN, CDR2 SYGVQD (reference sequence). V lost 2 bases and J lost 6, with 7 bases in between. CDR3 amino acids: CASSEVGAEAFF. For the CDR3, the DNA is TGCGCCAGCAGTGAGGTGGGCGCTGAAGCTTTCTTT.

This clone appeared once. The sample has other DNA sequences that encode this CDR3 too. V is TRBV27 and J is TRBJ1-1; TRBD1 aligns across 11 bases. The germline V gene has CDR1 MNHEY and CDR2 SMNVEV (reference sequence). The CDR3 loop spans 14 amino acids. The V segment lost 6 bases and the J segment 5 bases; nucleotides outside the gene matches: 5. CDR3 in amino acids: CASRPDRGLTEAFF. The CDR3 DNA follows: TGTGCCAGCAGGCCGGACAGGGGGCTTACTGAAGCTTTCTTT.

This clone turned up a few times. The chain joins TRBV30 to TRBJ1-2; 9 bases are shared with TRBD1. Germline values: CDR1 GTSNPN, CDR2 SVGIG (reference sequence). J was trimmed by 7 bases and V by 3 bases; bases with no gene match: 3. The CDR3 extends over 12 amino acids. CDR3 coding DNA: TGTGCCTGGAGCGGGACAGGGAGTGGCTACACCTTC. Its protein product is CAWSGTGSGYTF. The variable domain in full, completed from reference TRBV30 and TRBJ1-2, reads SQTIHQWPATLVQPVGSPLSLECTVEGTSNPNLYWYRQAAGRGLQLLFYSVGIGQISSEVPQNLSASRPQDRQFILSSKKLLLSDSGFYLCAWSGTGSGYTFGSGTRLTVV.

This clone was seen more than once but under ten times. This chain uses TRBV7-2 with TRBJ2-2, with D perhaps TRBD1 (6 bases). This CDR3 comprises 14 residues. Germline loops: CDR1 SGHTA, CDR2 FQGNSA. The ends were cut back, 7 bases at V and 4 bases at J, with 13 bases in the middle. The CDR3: CASTRQGPTGELFF. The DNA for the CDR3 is TGTGCCAGCACCAGGCAGGGGCCCACCGGGGAGCTGTTTTTT. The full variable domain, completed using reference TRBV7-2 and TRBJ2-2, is GAGVSQSPSNKVTEKGKDVELRCDPISGHTALYWYRQSLGQGLEFLIYFQGNSAPDKSGLPSDRFSAERTGGSVSTLTIQRTQQEDSAVYLCASTRQGPTGELFFGEGSRLTVL.

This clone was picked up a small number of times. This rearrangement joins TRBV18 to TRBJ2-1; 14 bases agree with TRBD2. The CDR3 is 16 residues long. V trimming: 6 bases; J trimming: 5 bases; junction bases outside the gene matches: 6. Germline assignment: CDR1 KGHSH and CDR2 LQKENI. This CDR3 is CASSPTTSGRDNEQFF. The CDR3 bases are TGTGCCAGCTCTCCAACGACTAGCGGGAGGGACAATGAGCAGTTCTTC.

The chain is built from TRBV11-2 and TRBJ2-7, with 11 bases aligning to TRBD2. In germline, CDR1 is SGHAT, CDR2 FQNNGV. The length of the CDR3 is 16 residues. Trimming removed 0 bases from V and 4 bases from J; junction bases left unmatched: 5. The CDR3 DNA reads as TGTGCCAGCAGCTTAGACAGGCTAGCGGGAGGTTACGAGCAGTACTTC. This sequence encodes CASSLDRLAGGYEQYF.

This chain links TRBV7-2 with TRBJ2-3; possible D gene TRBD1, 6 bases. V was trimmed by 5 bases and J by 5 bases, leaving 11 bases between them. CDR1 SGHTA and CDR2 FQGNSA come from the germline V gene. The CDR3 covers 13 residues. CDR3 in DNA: TGTGCCAGCAGCGCGAGAGGGGGAGATACGCAGTATTTT. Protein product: CASSARGGDTQYF.

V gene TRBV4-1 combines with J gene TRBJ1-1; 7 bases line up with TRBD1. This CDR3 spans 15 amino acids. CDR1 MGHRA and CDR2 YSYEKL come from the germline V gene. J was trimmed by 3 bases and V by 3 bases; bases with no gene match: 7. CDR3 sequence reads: CASSHPGRGDTEAFF. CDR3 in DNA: TGCGCCAGCAGCCATCCCGGCAGGGGGGACACTGAAGCTTTCTTT.

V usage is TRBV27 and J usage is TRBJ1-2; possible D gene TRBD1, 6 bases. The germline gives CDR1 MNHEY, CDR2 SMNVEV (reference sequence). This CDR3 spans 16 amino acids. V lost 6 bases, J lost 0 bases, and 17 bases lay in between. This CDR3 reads CASSLTGGTTNYGYTF. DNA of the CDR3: TGTGCCAGCAGCCTTACGGGGGGCACAACTAACTATGGCTACACCTTC.

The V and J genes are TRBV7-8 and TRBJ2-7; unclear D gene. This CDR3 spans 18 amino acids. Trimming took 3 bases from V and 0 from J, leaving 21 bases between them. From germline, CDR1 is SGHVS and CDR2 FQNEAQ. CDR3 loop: CASSLTPASVDHSYEQYF. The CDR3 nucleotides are TGTGCCAGCAGCTTGACTCCGGCGAGTGTAGACCACTCCTACGAGCAGTACTTC.

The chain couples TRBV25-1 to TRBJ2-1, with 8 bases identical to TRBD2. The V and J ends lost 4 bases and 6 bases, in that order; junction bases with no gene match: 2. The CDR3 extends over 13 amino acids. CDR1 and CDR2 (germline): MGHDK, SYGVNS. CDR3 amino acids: CASSVGLANEQFF. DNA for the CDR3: TGTGCCAGCAGTGTCGGACTAGCCAATGAGCAGTTCTTC. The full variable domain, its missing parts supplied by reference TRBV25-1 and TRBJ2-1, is EADIYQTPRYLVIGTGKKITLECSQTMGHDKMYWYQQDPGMELHLIHYSYGVNSTEKGDLSSESTVSRIRTEHFPLTLESARPSHTSQYLCASSVGLANEQFFGPGTRLTVL.